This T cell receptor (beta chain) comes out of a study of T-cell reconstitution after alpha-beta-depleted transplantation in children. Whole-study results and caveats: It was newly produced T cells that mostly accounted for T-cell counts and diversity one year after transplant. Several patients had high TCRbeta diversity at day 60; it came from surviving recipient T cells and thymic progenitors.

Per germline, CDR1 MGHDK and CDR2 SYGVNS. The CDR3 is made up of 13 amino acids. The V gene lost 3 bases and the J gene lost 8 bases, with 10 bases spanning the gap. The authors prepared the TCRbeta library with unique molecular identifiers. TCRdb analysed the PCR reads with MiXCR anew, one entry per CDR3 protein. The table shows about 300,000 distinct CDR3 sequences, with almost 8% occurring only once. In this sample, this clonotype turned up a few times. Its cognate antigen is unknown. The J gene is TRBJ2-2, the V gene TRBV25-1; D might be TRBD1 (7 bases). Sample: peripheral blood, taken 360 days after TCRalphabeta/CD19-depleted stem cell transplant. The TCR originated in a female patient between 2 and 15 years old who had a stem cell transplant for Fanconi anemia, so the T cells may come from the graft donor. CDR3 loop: CASSDRGRGELFF. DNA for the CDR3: TGTGCCAGCAGTGACAGGGGGAGGGGGGAGCTGTTTTTT.